The present entry profiles one TCR beta chain with its context. No antigen is known for it. Amplified TCR beta CDR3 regions were obtained using RNA transcripts as template. An opening RT-PCR round employed HTBI primers and preceded a second-round multiplex PCR. TCRdb re-analysed the multiplex PCR reads in MiXCR, keeping a single row per CDR3 protein. The sample lists a few hundred thousand distinct CDR3 sequences, about 17% occurring once. The sample comes from a study of Graves' ophthalmopathy and Graves' hyperthyroidism. Study background: Investigators collected peripheral blood at initial diagnosis, before any treatment was given. Study findings and constraints: Prediction of ophthalmopathy progression reached roughly 68% sensitivity and roughly 72% specificity.

The diagnostic workup employed clinical symptoms, serum thyroxine, TRAb, thyroid ultrasound and orbital computed tomography. Material: peripheral blood. This sequence was found in a woman between 18 and 29 years old with Graves' ophthalmopathy.

The CDR3 sequence: CASSPLREGAFF. DNA of the CDR3: TGTGCCAGCTCACCACTTAGGGAAGGAGCTTTCTTT. V is TRBV18 and J is TRBJ1-1; D is unclear. V was cut by 1 base and J by 10 bases, with 10 bases left in between. Germline V gene lookup returns CDR1 KGHSH and CDR2 LQKENI. There are 12 residues in the CDR3. Combining the CDR3 with reference TRBV18 and TRBJ1-1 gives the whole variable domain NAGVMQNPRHLVRRRGQEARLRCSPMKGHSHVYWYRQLPEEGLKFMVYLQKENIIDESGMPKERFSAEFPKEGPSILRIQQVVRGDSAAYFCASSPLREGAFFGQGTRLTVV.